This T cell receptor beta chain was captured in a study of OX40 agonist ivuxolimab in advanced cancers. V gave up 0 bases and J gave up 4 bases, with 8 bases separating them. This CDR3 is built from 14 residues. CDR1 SGHNT and CDR2 YENEEA come from the germline V gene. Sequencing used immunoSEQ multiplex PCR; TCRdb keeps in-frame clones, though not all of them. Of tens of thousands of clones in the sample, under 85% were seen once. The sequence was collected from an adult with an advanced solid tumor such as melanoma, head and neck, liver or kidney cancer. The sequences come from CD4+ or CD8+ T cells sorted from blood, collected in a trial of the OX40 agonist ivuxolimab. The chain recombines TRBV11-3 with TRBJ2-3; D gene uncertain. The CDR3 spells CASSLEFNADTQYF. For the CDR3, the DNA is TGTGCCAGCAGCTTAGAGTTTAACGCAGATACGCAGTATTTT. The full variable domain, in which reference TRBV11-3 and TRBJ2-3 provide the parts outside the CDR3, is EAGVVQSPRYKIIEKKQPVAFWCNPISGHNTLYWYLQNLGQGPELLIRYENEEAVDDSQLPKDRFSAERLKGVDSTLKIQPAELGDSAVYLCASSLEFNADTQYFGPGTRLTVL.